The subject of this entry is one T cell receptor beta chain. The sample comes from a study of T-cell memory formation after mild COVID-19. Trimming removed 4 bases from V and 2 bases from J, with 10 bases in between. This CDR3 has 14 residues. TCRdb reprocessed the 5' RACE reads with MiXCR, giving one entry per CDR3 protein. The sample contains some 31,000 distinct CDR3 sequences, approximately 12% of which appear only once. Sequencing was performed on PBMCs or a T cell subset sorted from them (not recorded which). This TCR was recovered from an adult woman who had mild COVID-19 (a few samples of this study predate the infection). Cell type and time point are not known. The V and J genes are TRBV12-3 or TRBV12-4 and TRBJ2-3; D is unresolved. The CDR3 reads CASSSVSSTDTQYF. As DNA, the CDR3 is TGTGCCAGCAGTTCCGTAAGTTCCACAGATACGCAGTATTTT.